This is a list of T cell receptor beta chains from one sample in a study of somatic mutations in cytotoxic T cells in rheumatoid arthritis. Data came from immunoSEQ multiplex PCR; TCRdb stores just in-frame clones and leaves some out. The sample yields approximately 13,000 clones, roughly 80% seen once. The specimen sequenced was CD8+ T cells sorted from blood. The receptor source for this set is a woman between 40 and 50 years old in good health. Each CDR3 is given without its conserved first and last residue.

v_call cdr3_length cdr3_aa
TRBV2 12 ASSSPGGIEKLF
TRBV5-6 13 ASSFFRVYTGELF
TRBV6-5 12 ATINPSMNTEAF
TRBV11-2 11 ASSSIAGAGQF
TRBV2 13 ASSDWGAAKNIQY
TRBV4-3 13 ASSQLTRRGETQY
TRBV6-1 11 ASISPDTGELF
TRBV29-1 12 SVESWVTYNEQF
TRBV27 9 ATREGEGYT
TRBV11-3 10 ASSSHTGELF
TRBV13 11 ASSLGRTDTQY